This TCR beta chain was captured by sequencing in a study of cytomegalovirus exposure and HLA in healthy donors. Study-level results: There were a few CMV-associated chains whose specificity for CMV antigens was confirmed in vitro.

V dropped 5 bases and J dropped 7; count of bases not matched to a gene: 3. CDR1 and CDR2 from the germline V gene are MDHEN and SYDVKM. The CDR3 covers 13 residues. Vbeta (60) and Jbeta (13) primers were used in the PCR. Measured with immunoSEQ multiplex PCR; TCRdb has only the in-frame clones, and not every one. In the table there are fewer than 150,000 clones, around three quarters of which are singletons. Notes on this clone: Its antigen remains unknown.

This TCR derives from a middle-aged man in good health and CMV-seronegative. Input material: PBMCs. This sequence joins TRBV28 and TRBJ1-5, with 9 bases matching TRBD1. CDR3 sequence reads: CASSGTGPQPQHF. The CDR3 nucleotides read TGTGCCAGCAGTGGGACAGGGCCCCAGCCCCAGCATTTT.